This T cell receptor (beta chain) was found in a study of blood T cell repertoires in COVID-19. Measured with immunoSEQ multiplex PCR; TCRdb has only the in-frame clones, and not every one. The table shows 55,000 to 70,000 clones, with roughly four fifths occurring only once. Germline CDR1 and CDR2: SGHKS and YYEKEE (reference sequence). Trimming took 4 bases from V and 1 from J, leaving 8 bases between them. This CDR3 has 13 amino acids. Material: peripheral blood. This TCR was sampled from an elderly woman with acute or convalescent COVID-19. The chain combines TRBV5-5 with TRBJ1-1; D call uncertain. CDR3 region: CASSPSGNTEAFF. CDR3 coding DNA: TGTGCCAGCAGCCCCAGCGGGAACACTGAAGCTTTCTTT.